This T cell receptor beta chain originates from a study of T cell responses to AZD1222 COVID-19 vaccine. Study outcomes and limitations: Scientists sampled the repertoires only once the peak T cell response had passed. Spike-specific TCR breadth and depth were elevated following two AZD1222 doses. White British ancestry dominated among donors, who included more females, and clonal diversity was possibly underestimated.

With regard to this clone: Its antigen is as yet unknown.

Timing groups of about 4 and about 12 weeks for second doses were pooled. Profiled with immunoSEQ multiplex PCR; TCRdb holds only in-frame clones, not every one. The sample comprises roughly 110,000 clones, approximately 89% of which are singletons, and 5.5% to 7.5% rests with the top ten. CDR1 is SEHNR, CDR2 FQNEAQ, per germline (reference sequence). The CDR3 spans 16 residues. V shed 1 base and J shed 0 bases, with 13 bases lying between them. The specimen was peripheral blood, collected 28 days after the second AZD1222 dose. The clonotype originates from an adult who received the AZD1222 COVID-19 vaccine. The chain has TRBV7-9 and TRBJ2-7, with no clear D. The CDR3 DNA reads as TGTGCCAGCAGCTTAGGTGGGTACCAACCCTCCTACGAGCAGTACTTC. Its translation: CASSLGGYQPSYEQYF.